The 3 T cell receptor beta chains given below trace back to one sample, sequenced in a study of shared clonotypes between healthy human individuals. This table comes from immunoSEQ multiplex PCR, and its TCRdb copy is limited to in-frame clones, with some not included. The sample consists of some 500,000 clones, less than 96% of them appearing once. The sequenced sample consisted of naive CD4+ T cells sorted from blood. Indicated subset: CD45RA+ positively selected. The receptor set was obtained from a woman under 40 in good health.

The chain is built from TRBV7-9 and TRBJ1-1, with unresolved D. Germline V gene data show CDR1 as SEHNR and CDR2 as FQNEAQ (reference sequence). The V end was cut by 4 bases, the J end by 1 base, with 16 bases between. This CDR3 is 16 amino acids long. The CDR3 region is CASSSSFGPRNTEAFF. CDR3 bases: TGTGCCAGCAGCTCCTCGTTTGGACCGAGGAACACTGAAGCTTTCTTT.

This CDR3 is CASIWLSGANVLTF. The DNA of the CDR3 is TGTGCCAGCATTTGGCTCTCTGGGGCCAACGTCCTGACTTTC. The chain is built from TRBV6-1 and TRBJ2-6; no clear D gene. Germline CDR1 MNHNS, CDR2 SASEGT. The CDR3 sequence is 14 residues long. V was pared by 7 bases and J by 0 bases, with 7 bases between.

This chain connects TRBV10-3 to TRBJ2-1, with 9 bases lining up with TRBD2. V gave up 6 bases and J gave up 6 bases; unmatched junction bases: 12. The CDR3 has 16 amino acids. Germline V CDR1 and CDR2: ENHRY, SYGVKD. Here the CDR3 DNA reads TGTGCCATCAGCTCCCCGACTAGCGGCAAACTCAATGAGCAGTTCTTC. Translated, it gives CAISSPTSGKLNEQFF.